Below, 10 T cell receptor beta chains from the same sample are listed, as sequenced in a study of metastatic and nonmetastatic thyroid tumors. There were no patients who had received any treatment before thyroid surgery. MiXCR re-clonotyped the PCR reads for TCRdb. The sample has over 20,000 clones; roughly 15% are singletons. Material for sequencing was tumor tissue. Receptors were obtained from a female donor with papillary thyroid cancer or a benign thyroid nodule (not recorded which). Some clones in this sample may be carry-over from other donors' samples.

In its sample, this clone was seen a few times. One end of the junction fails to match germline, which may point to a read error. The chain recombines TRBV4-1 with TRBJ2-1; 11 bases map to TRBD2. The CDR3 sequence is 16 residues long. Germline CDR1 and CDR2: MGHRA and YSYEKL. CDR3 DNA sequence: TGCGCCAGCAGCCGGACGACTAGCGGGGTTTACAATGATCAGTTCTTC. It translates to CASSRTTSGVYNDQFF.

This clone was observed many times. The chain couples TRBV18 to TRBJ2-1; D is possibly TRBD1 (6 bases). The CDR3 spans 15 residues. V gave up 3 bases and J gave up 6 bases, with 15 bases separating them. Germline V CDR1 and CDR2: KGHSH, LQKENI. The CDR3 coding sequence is TGTGCCAGCTCACCCCTCCAGGGGAACTCCAATGAGCAGTTCTTC. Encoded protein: CASSPLQGNSNEQFF.

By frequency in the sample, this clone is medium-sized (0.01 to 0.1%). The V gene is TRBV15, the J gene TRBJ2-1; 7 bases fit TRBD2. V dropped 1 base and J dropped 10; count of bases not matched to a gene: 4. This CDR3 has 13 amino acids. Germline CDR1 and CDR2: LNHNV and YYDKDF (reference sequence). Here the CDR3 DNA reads TGTGCCACCAGCAGAGGGGGACTAAAAGAGCAGTTCTTC. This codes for CATSRGGLKEQFF.

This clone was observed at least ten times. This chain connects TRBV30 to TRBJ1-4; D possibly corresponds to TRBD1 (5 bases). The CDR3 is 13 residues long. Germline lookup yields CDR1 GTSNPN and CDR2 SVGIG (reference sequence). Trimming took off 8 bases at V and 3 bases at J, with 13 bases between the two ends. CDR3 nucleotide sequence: TGTGCCGGGCAGGGTCGGGCTAATGAAAAACTGTTTTTT. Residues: CAGQGRANEKLFF.

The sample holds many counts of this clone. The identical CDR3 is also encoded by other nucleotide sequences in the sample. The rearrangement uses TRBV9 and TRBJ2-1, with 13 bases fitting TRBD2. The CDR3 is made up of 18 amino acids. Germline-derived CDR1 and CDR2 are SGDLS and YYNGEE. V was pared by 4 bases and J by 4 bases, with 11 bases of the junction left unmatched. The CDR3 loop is CASSPGGLAGTLYNEQFF. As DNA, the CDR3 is TGTGCCAGCAGCCCCGGGGGACTAGCGGGAACACTATACAATGAGCAGTTCTTC.

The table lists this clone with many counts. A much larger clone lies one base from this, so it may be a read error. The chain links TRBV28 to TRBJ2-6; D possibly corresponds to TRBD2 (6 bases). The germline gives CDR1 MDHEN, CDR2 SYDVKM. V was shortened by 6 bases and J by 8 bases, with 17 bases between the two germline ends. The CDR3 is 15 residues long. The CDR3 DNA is TGTGCCAGCAGGGGACTTGATTGGGGGTCCAACGTCCTGACTTTC. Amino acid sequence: CASRGLDWGSNVLTF.

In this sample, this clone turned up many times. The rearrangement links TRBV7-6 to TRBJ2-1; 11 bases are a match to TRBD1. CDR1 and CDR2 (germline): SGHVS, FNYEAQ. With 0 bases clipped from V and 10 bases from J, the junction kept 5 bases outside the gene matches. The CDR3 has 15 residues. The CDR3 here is CASSLAGQGAGEQFF. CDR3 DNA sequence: TGTGCCAGCAGCTTAGCCGGACAGGGGGCAGGAGAGCAGTTCTTC. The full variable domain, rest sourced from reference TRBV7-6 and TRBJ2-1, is GAGVSQSPRYKVTKRGQDVALRCDPISGHVSLYWYRQALGQGPEFLTYFNYEAQQDKSGLPNDRFSAERPEGSISTLTIQRTEQRDSAMYRCASSLAGQGAGEQFFGPGTRLTVL.

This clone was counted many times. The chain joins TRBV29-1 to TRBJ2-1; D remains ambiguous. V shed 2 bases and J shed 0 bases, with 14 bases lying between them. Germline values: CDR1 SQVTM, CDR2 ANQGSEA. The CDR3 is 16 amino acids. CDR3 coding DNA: TGCAGCGTTGAACTATTAGGCCTGAGCTCCTACAATGAGCAGTTCTTC. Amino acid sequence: CSVELLGLSSYNEQFF.

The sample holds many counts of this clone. CDR3 DNA: TGTGCCAGCAGCTTAGGGCTTGCAGAGACCCAGTACTTC. It yields the protein CASSLGLAETQYF. The J gene is TRBJ2-5, the V gene TRBV7-9; no firm D call. Trimming removed 1 base from V and 4 bases from J, with 7 bases in between. There are 13 residues in the CDR3. Germline V gene sequence: CDR1 SEHNR, CDR2 FQNEAQ (reference sequence).

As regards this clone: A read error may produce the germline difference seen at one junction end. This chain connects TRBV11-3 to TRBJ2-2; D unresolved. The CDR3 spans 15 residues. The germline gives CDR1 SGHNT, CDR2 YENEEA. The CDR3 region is CVSSLQSGVTGELFF. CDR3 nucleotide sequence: TGTGTCAGCAGCCTCCAGAGTGGGGTTACCGGGGAGCTGTTTTTT.